The 13 T cell receptor beta chains in this list originate from one sample, sequenced in a study of PD-1 blockade in classical Hodgkin lymphoma. Profiling relied on immunoSEQ multiplex PCR, and the TCRdb table lists in-frame clones only, not all of them. In the table there are approximately 45,000 clones, 66% of which are singletons. Time point in this sample: cycle 4 day 1 (C4D1), after 6 weeks of nivolumab. Every one of the patients relapsed after autologous stem cell transplantation (brentuximab vedotin exposure was variable). The sequences come from peripheral blood mononuclear cells (PBMCs), collected before the fourth cycle of nivolumab. Receptor source: a human donor with classical Hodgkin lymphoma.

This chain connects TRBV28 to TRBJ1-5; 9 bases line up with TRBD1. Germline V gives CDR1 MDHEN, CDR2 SYDVKM. The CDR3 covers 15 residues. J lost 5 bases, V lost 8 bases, and 10 bases had no gene match. In DNA, the CDR3 is TGTGCCAGCCAAGGGGGACAGGGTTACTATCAGCCCCAGCATTTT. Translating gives CASQGGQGYYQPQHF. The whole variable domain, filled in from reference TRBV28 and TRBJ1-5, reads DVKVTQSSRYLVKRTGEKVFLECVQDMDHENMFWYRQDPGLGLRLIYFSYDVKMKEKGDIPEGYSVSREKKERFSLILESASTNQTSMYLCASQGGQGYYQPQHFGDGTRLSIL.

This chain joins TRBV6-1 and TRBJ2-7; 12 positions match TRBD1. J was trimmed by 2 bases and V by 3 bases; bases with no gene match: 2. Germline V lookup: CDR1 MNHNS, CDR2 SASEGT. CDR3 length: 15 residues. The CDR3 protein is CASSEGTGGPYEQYF. The DNA of the CDR3 is TGTGCCAGCAGTGAGGGGACAGGGGGCCCCTACGAGCAGTACTTC.

CDR3 coding DNA: TGTGCCAGTAGTATAGCCCTGACAGGGGGCAGCTACGAGCAGTACTTC. It encodes CASSIALTGGSYEQYF. The rearrangement links TRBV19 to TRBJ2-7; 10 bases are shared with TRBD1. The CDR3 loop spans 16 amino acids. Looked up from germline, CDR1 is LNHDA and CDR2 is SQIVND (reference sequence). The J segment lost 3 bases and the V segment lost 1 base, leaving 6 bases of the junction unmatched.

This clone occurred once. The chain employs TRBV2 and TRBJ1-2, with TRBD1 as a possible D gene (5 bases). The germline gives CDR1 SNHLY, CDR2 FYNNEI. Trimming shortened V by 2 bases and J by 7 bases, and 17 bases separated the two germline ends. The CDR3 is 15 residues long. As DNA, the CDR3 is TGTGCCAGCAGTGAAACCCAGGGATTATTCTCTGGCTACACCTTC. The encoded protein is CASSETQGLFSGYTF.

This clone has just a few counts. The chain carries TRBV28 and TRBJ1-6, with D perhaps TRBD1 (5 bases). Between the trimmed V and J ends, which lost 8 bases and 2 bases, there was a span of 10 bases. The CDR3 sequence is 14 residues long. Germline CDR1 reads MDHEN; CDR2 reads SYDVKM. The CDR3 loop is CASFARAYNSPLHF. In DNA, the CDR3 is TGTGCCAGCTTCGCCAGGGCCTATAATTCACCCCTCCACTTT. The full variable domain, in which reference TRBV28 and TRBJ1-6 provide the parts outside the CDR3, is DVKVTQSSRYLVKRTGEKVFLECVQDMDHENMFWYRQDPGLGLRLIYFSYDVKMKEKGDIPEGYSVSREKKERFSLILESASTNQTSMYLCASFARAYNSPLHFGNGTRLTVT.

This clone was counted between two and nine times. V is TRBV2 and J is TRBJ2-1; the match to TRBD1 covers 7 bases. The germline V gene encodes CDR1 SNHLY and CDR2 FYNNEI. This CDR3 has 13 residues. The V gene end was trimmed by 6 bases and the J gene end by 4 bases; junction bases not matched to a gene: 3. CDR3 bases: TGTGCCAGCAGCAGGGGGAATTACAATGAGCAGTTCTTC. This gives the protein CASSRGNYNEQFF.

The genes are TRBV5-1 and TRBJ1-2; perhaps TRBD1 as D (5 bases). V lost 0 bases and J lost 8, with 11 bases in between. This CDR3 has 13 amino acids. Per the germline V gene, CDR1 is SGHRS and CDR2 is YFSETQ. The CDR3 nucleotides are TGCGCCAGCAGCTTGGGGGGCCCTGGGGGCTACACCTTC. It is translated as CASSLGGPGGYTF.

The rearrangement uses TRBV5-1 and TRBJ2-2; tentatively, D is TRBD2 (7 bases). The ends were cut back, 0 bases at V and 5 bases at J, with 14 bases in the middle. This CDR3 is built from 16 residues. Germline values: CDR1 SGHRS, CDR2 YFSETQ. CDR3 amino acids: CASSLATRGATGELFF. CDR3 nucleotides: TGCGCCAGCAGCTTGGCAACCCGGGGGGCGACCGGGGAGCTGTTTTTT. Full variable domain (outside the CDR3, taken from reference TRBV5-1 and TRBJ2-2): KAGVTQTPRYLIKTRGQQVTLSCSPISGHRSVSWYQQTPGQGLQFLFEYFSETQRNKGNFPGRFSGRQFSNSRSEMNVSTLELGDSALYLCASSLATRGATGELFFGEGSRLTVL.

This chain joins TRBV18 and TRBJ1-2, with D hard to call. From germline, CDR1 is KGHSH and CDR2 LQKENI. The ends were cut back, 4 bases at V and 0 bases at J, with 12 bases in the middle. This CDR3 contains 15 residues. As DNA, the CDR3 is TGTGCCAGCTCACAAAGCCGCGAAGCTAACTATGGCTACACCTTC. This codes for CASSQSREANYGYTF.

The chain links TRBV25-1 to TRBJ1-2; the D is unclear. Germline V gene data show CDR1 as MGHDK and CDR2 as SYGVNS. There are 12 residues in the CDR3. Trimming pared 4 bases from V and 4 bases from J, leaving 7 bases between. CDR3 region: CASSGGVYGYTF. The CDR3 coding sequence is TGTGCCAGCAGTGGTGGGGTCTATGGCTACACCTTC.

The gene calls are TRBV5-1 and TRBJ2-2; 13 bases align to TRBD2. This CDR3 has 15 residues. V trimming: 4 bases; J trimming: 5 bases; junction bases outside the gene matches: 2. The V gene's germline CDR1 is SGHRS and CDR2 YFSETQ. This CDR3 is CASSPGLAGTGELFF. The CDR3 DNA reads TGCGCCAGCAGCCCGGGACTAGCGGGGACCGGGGAGCTGTTTTTT.

This clone appeared many times. This rearrangement joins TRBV6-5 to TRBJ2-1; the match to TRBD1 covers 7 bases. Germline V gene sequence: CDR1 MNHEY, CDR2 SVGAGI. The length of the CDR3 is 16 residues. V lost 0 bases to trimming and J lost 5 bases; unmatched junction nucleotides: 7. CDR3 sequence: CASSYSGRGSDNEQFF. CDR3 coding DNA: TGTGCCAGCAGTTACTCGGGCAGGGGGTCGGACAATGAGCAGTTCTTC.

This clone has only a few counts. This chain uses TRBV18 with TRBJ2-5; weak D call: TRBD2 (5 bases). V was cut by 3 bases and J by 5 bases, with 10 bases left in between. The CDR3 consists of 13 residues. CDR1 KGHSH and CDR2 LQKENI come from the germline V gene. The DNA of the CDR3 is TGTGCCAGCTCACCCGGGATCGCCGAGACCCAGTACTTC. It specifies CASSPGIAETQYF.